Each of the 23 T cell receptor beta chains below was sequenced from the same sample in a study of blood T cells in healthy people across ages. A second PCR of about 6 to 11 cycles used a sample-barcoded 5' primer and a J-beta primer mix. Each CDR3 protein is one row after TCRdb ran MiXCR on the 5' RACE reads. The data show some 800,000 distinct CDR3 sequences, with approximately 48% seen just once and around 21% held by the top ten. Sequencing was performed on blood. The receptors were sampled from a man between 60 and 75 years old in good health.

Only a few counts were recorded for this clonotype. The rearrangement joins TRBV7-2 to TRBJ2-7; possible D gene TRBD2, 5 bases. CDR1 SGHTA and CDR2 FQGNSA come from the germline V gene. This CDR3 region has 15 residues. Deletions cut 1 base from V and 3 bases from J, with 13 bases between. The CDR3 sequence: CASSLGPGGLYEQYF. DNA of the CDR3: TGTGCCAGCAGCTTAGGCCCGGGCGGACTCTACGAGCAGTACTTC.

The rearrangement links TRBV5-1 to TRBJ2-2, with D possibly being TRBD1 (5 bases). Trimming took off 0 bases at V and 5 bases at J, with 8 bases between the two ends. The CDR3 sequence is 14 residues long. Germline CDR1 reads SGHRS; CDR2 reads YFSETQ. DNA for the CDR3: TGCGCCAGCAGCTTGGGATCAGGGACCGGGGAGCTGTTTTTT. This encodes CASSLGSGTGELFF.

This clonotype turned up a few times. The CDR3 coding sequence is TGTGCCAGCAGCGGACAGGGTTACATTCAGTACTTC. This gives the protein CASSGQGYIQYF. The chain combines TRBV27 with TRBJ2-4; 8 bases map to TRBD1. Looked up from germline, CDR1 is MNHEY and CDR2 is SMNVEV (reference sequence). This CDR3 has 12 residues. Unmatched junction bases numbered 3, after V lost 6 bases and J lost 8 bases.

This clonotype was counted a few times. The V call is TRBV7-2, the J call TRBJ2-5; 9 bases align to TRBD2. CDR3 size: 16 residues. The ends lost 3 bases at V and 5 bases at J; junction bases unmatched: 10. From germline, CDR1 is SGHTA and CDR2 FQGNSA. The CDR3 here is CASSLTRGGQGETQYF. The CDR3 DNA is TGTGCCAGCAGCTTGACGCGGGGGGGTCAGGGGGAGACCCAGTACTTC.

V gene TRBV6-1 combines with J gene TRBJ1-6; D is perhaps TRBD1 (5 bases). V was trimmed by 6 bases and J by 6 bases, leaving 15 bases between them. Germline CDR1 and CDR2: MNHNS and SASEGT. The CDR3 sequence is 15 residues long. The CDR3 nucleotides are TGTGCCAGCAGAATGCAGGACATTTTTAATTCACCCCTCCACTTT. Protein product: CASRMQDIFNSPLHF.

This clonotype was counted between two and nine times. The chain has TRBV20-1 and TRBJ2-3; tentative D call: TRBD2 (6 bases). Germline CDR1 DFQATT, CDR2 SNEGSKA (reference sequence). This CDR3 is 15 amino acids long. The V gene lost 2 bases and the J gene lost 4 bases, with 16 bases spanning the gap. The CDR3 region has the DNA TGCAGTGCTAGATCGGGGACGACGGGGGCAGATACGCAGTATTTT. It yields the protein CSARSGTTGADTQYF.

This rearrangement joins TRBV14 to TRBJ2-2; D unresolved. The CDR3 is 16 residues long. From germline, CDR1 is SGHDN and CDR2 FVKESK. Trimming took 3 bases from V and 1 from J, leaving 12 bases between them. DNA of the CDR3: TGTGCCAGCAGCCACATTGACGGTTGGAACACCGGGGAGCTGTTTTTT. This encodes CASSHIDGWNTGELFF.

Worth noting for this clonotype: A much larger clone lies a single base off, so this may be a read error. The chain has TRBV4-3 and TRBJ2-5; perhaps TRBD1 as D (6 bases). The DNA end lines up better with TRBJ2-1; the J call may be wrong. The CDR3 runs 15 residues. Per germline, CDR1 LGHNA and CDR2 YSLEER. The CDR3 sequence: CASSQLHGQQETQFF. The CDR3 coding sequence is TGCGCCAGCAGCCAACTCCACGGACAGCAAGAGACCCAGTTCTTC.

This clonotype has only a few counts. The rearrangement uses TRBV20-1 and TRBJ1-2; tentative D call: TRBD1 (6 bases). V was pared by 6 bases and J by 0 bases, with 11 bases between. The germline CDR1 and CDR2 sequences are DFQATT and SNEGSKA (reference sequence). This CDR3 has 13 amino acids. CDR3 nucleotide sequence: TGCAGTGCAATACAGGGAGCTAACTATGGCTACACCTTC. It is translated as CSAIQGANYGYTF.

This chain uses TRBV6-2 or TRBV6-3 with TRBJ2-5; 12 nucleotides line up with TRBD2. This CDR3 contains 14 residues. V dropped 10 bases and J dropped 5; count of bases not matched to a gene: 8. In germline, CDR1 is MNHEY, CDR2 SVGEGT. CDR3 bases: TGTGCCACCACGCTAGCGGGGGGGACGGAGACCCAGTACTTC. This gives the protein CATTLAGGTETQYF.

The J gene is TRBJ1-5, the V gene TRBV30, with TRBD1 matching over 7 bases. The CDR3 runs 13 residues. V gave up 0 bases and J gave up 4 bases; unmatched junction bases: 0. Germline assignment: CDR1 GTSNPN and CDR2 SVGIG (reference sequence). In DNA, the CDR3 is TGTGCCTGGAGTGTGACAGGGAATCAGCCCCAGCATTTT. Its translation is CAWSVTGNQPQHF.

This clonotype was observed a handful of times. The gene calls are TRBV7-8 and TRBJ2-1; D assignment may be TRBD1 or TRBD2 (5 bases each). The germline V and J ends were trimmed by 7 bases and 0 bases, with 13 bases remaining between them. The CDR3 covers 15 residues. Per the germline V gene, CDR1 is SGHVS and CDR2 is FQNEAQ. Here the CDR3 DNA reads TGTGCCAGCAATTGGGACCACTACTCCTACAATGAGCAGTTCTTC. It codes for CASNWDHYSYNEQFF.

The chain uses TRBV10-3 and TRBJ2-7; D remains ambiguous. The J call may not be correct, given that the DNA end is closer to TRBJ2-5. The CDR3 spans 11 residues. Per the germline V gene, CDR1 is ENHRY and CDR2 is SYGVKD. The CDR3 nucleotides are TGTGCCATCAGTGTTGCCGGGACCCAGTACTTC. Its translation is CAISVAGTQYF.

In its sample, this clonotype was seen a few times. The chain employs TRBV29-1 and TRBJ2-1; 8 positions agree with TRBD2. V was clipped by 6 bases and J by 8 bases; unmatched bases: 18. The V gene's germline CDR1 is SQVTM and CDR2 ANQGSEA. The CDR3 contains 16 residues. Here the CDR3 DNA reads TGCAGCGTCGCCACCCGGGGGGGGCTTTACTGGGATGAGCAGTTCTTC. Translating gives CSVATRGGLYWDEQFF.

In this sample, this clonotype turned up a few times. The chain has TRBV5-6 and TRBJ2-1, with no clear D. From germline, CDR1 is SGHDT and CDR2 YYEEEE. V dropped 0 bases and J dropped 6 bases, with 13 bases sitting between them. The CDR3 is 15 amino acids. Here the CDR3 reads CASSLGGSDFNEQFF. In DNA, the CDR3 is TGTGCCAGCAGCTTGGGGGGTTCCGATTTCAATGAGCAGTTCTTC.

J is TRBJ1-1 and V is TRBV10-3; D unclear. Germline V gene sequence: CDR1 ENHRY, CDR2 SYGVKD. Trimming took off 7 bases at V and 1 base at J, with 10 bases between the two ends. The CDR3 is 13 residues long. The CDR3 sequence: CAITDDKNTEAFF. For the CDR3, the DNA is TGTGCCATCACCGATGACAAGAACACTGAAGCTTTCTTT.

The chain combines TRBV6-2 or TRBV6-3 with TRBJ1-5; D may be TRBD1 (5 bases). This CDR3 contains 13 residues. The germline V gene encodes CDR1 MNHEY and CDR2 SVGEGT. With 6 bases removed from V and 4 bases from J, the gap between germline ends came to 10 bases. CDR3: CASRPAGNQPQHF. For the CDR3, the DNA is TGTGCCAGCAGACCCGCAGGGAATCAGCCCCAGCATTTT.

V usage is TRBV10-3 and J usage is TRBJ2-1; 14 bases agree with TRBD2. This CDR3 is built from 16 residues. After removal of 6 bases from V and 2 bases from J, the junction contained 3 bases not matched to a gene. The germline CDR1 and CDR2 sequences are ENHRY and SYGVKD. As DNA, the CDR3 is TGTGCCATCAGGAGACTAGCGGGGGGGACCTACAATGAGCAGTTCTTC. Protein: CAIRRLAGGTYNEQFF.

This clonotype was observed a handful of times. The chain uses TRBV12-3 or TRBV12-4 and TRBJ2-7; 7 nucleotides align to TRBD2. Germline trimming cut 6 bases from V and 0 bases from J; bases unmatched to any gene: 5. The CDR3 extends over 14 amino acids. CDR3 in amino acids: CASSPGRNSYEQYF. In nucleotides, the CDR3 is TGTGCCAGCAGCCCCGGGAGGAACTCCTACGAGCAGTACTTC.

The gene calls are TRBV11-2 and TRBJ2-7; 9 nucleotides line up with TRBD1. The CDR3 consists of 13 residues. CDR1 is SGHAT, CDR2 FQNNGV, per germline. The J segment lost 6 bases and the V segment lost 6 bases, leaving 6 bases of the junction unmatched. Here the CDR3 reads CASRSRDRAEQYF. The DNA of the CDR3 is TGTGCCAGCAGATCACGGGACAGGGCCGAGCAGTACTTC.

This rearrangement joins TRBV4-3 to TRBJ2-7, with 8 bases matching TRBD2. CDR3 length: 16 amino acids. With 1 base clipped from V and 10 bases from J, the junction kept 15 bases outside the gene matches. CDR1 is LGHNA, CDR2 YSLEER, per germline. This chain's CDR3 is CASSQGRGGLSGIQYF. CDR3 nucleotides: TGCGCCAGCAGCCAAGGACGGGGGGGCCTTTCGGGGATCCAGTACTTC.

This chain connects TRBV6-2 or TRBV6-3 to TRBJ2-5; D may be TRBD2 (5 bases). The DNA end is more similar to TRBJ2-1, so the J call may be wrong. The CDR3 runs 13 residues. The germline CDR1 and CDR2 sequences are MNHEY and SVGEGT. The CDR3 nucleotides read TGTGCCAGCACTTCTAGCATTGGAGAGACCCAGTTCTTC. Its translation: CASTSSIGETQFF.

This clonotype was seen repeatedly, ten times or more. J is TRBJ1-2 and V is TRBV7-8, with TRBD1 matching 7 bases. Germline V CDR1 and CDR2: SGHVS, FQNEAQ. CDR3 size: 15 residues. After removal of 3 bases from V and 0 bases from J, the junction contained 4 bases not matched to a gene. CDR3 coding DNA: TGTGCCAGCAGCTTTGTAAGGGGGCCTAACTATGGCTACACCTTC. Translation: CASSFVRGPNYGYTF.